The 23 T cell receptor beta chains presented below share a single source sample, sequenced in a study of response to subunit inactivated influenza vaccine. TCRdb re-analysed the RT-PCR reads in MiXCR, keeping a single row per CDR3 protein. The data contain around 650,000 distinct CDR3 sequences, 15% to 18% of them seen just once; the ten biggest clones take up roughly 11%. Material: PBMCs from blood, obtained 11 to 12 days after vaccination. The receptors here all came from a man aged 45-65 years who received an inactivated influenza vaccine.

In its sample, this clonotype was seen a few times. This chain links TRBV20-1 with TRBJ2-1; TRBD2 matches 9 bases. Losses at the gene ends were 5 bases for V and 7 bases for J; bases not matched to a gene: 9. The CDR3 loop spans 14 amino acids. Germline V lookup: CDR1 DFQATT, CDR2 SNEGSKA (reference sequence). CDR3 nucleotide sequence: TGCAGTGCTTACCTAGCGGGGCACTTTAATGAGCAGTTCTTC. Amino acid sequence: CSAYLAGHFNEQFF.

In this sample, this clonotype turned up many times. The chain uses TRBV29-1 and TRBJ2-7, with D possibly being TRBD1 (6 bases). The CDR3 runs 14 residues. V was trimmed by 1 base and J by 2 bases, leaving 12 bases between them. The germline V gene encodes CDR1 SQVTM and CDR2 ANQGSEA. CDR3 loop: CSVEAPGDPYEQYF. The CDR3 DNA is TGCAGCGTTGAAGCGCCAGGGGATCCCTACGAGCAGTACTTC.

This clonotype appeared many times. The chain combines TRBV4-3 with TRBJ2-1; 7 nucleotides match TRBD1. The CDR3 spans 17 residues. V lost 0 bases, J lost 4 bases, and 9 bases stayed unmatched. Per germline, CDR1 LGHNA and CDR2 YSLEER. The CDR3 here is CASSQESFGTDYNEQFF. CDR3 bases: TGCGCCAGCAGCCAAGAGAGCTTCGGGACAGATTACAATGAGCAGTTCTTC.

In DNA, the CDR3 is TGTGCCAGCTCACCACTTTCCAGGAACACTGAAGCTTTCTTT. Residues: CASSPLSRNTEAFF. The V call is TRBV18, the J call TRBJ1-1; D is unclear. Germline V gene data show CDR1 as KGHSH and CDR2 as LQKENI. This CDR3 region has 14 residues. V was shortened by 1 base and J by 1 base, with 7 bases between the two germline ends.

There are a few counts of this clonotype. The genes are TRBV5-1 and TRBJ2-7; TRBD1 matches 10 bases. Trimming removed 4 bases from V and 6 bases from J; junction bases left unmatched: 13. The V gene's germline CDR1 is SGHRS and CDR2 YFSETQ. The CDR3 has 16 residues. The chain's CDR3 is CASSRPTGTGAAEQYF. The CDR3 bases are TGCGCCAGCAGCCGTCCAACCGGGACAGGGGCGGCCGAGCAGTACTTC.

This clonotype appeared a few times. The V gene is TRBV7-9, the J gene TRBJ2-1; the D is unclear. CDR3 size: 11 residues. V lost 0 bases and J 11 bases, leaving 5 bases between the germline ends. Germline CDR1 SEHNR, CDR2 FQNEAQ (reference sequence). The CDR3 region has the DNA TGTGCCAGCAGCTTAGCGCTTCAGCAGTTCTTC. This translates into CASSLALQQFF. The variable domain in full, completed from reference TRBV7-9 and TRBJ2-1, reads DTGVSQNPRHKITKRGQNVTFRCDPISEHNRLYWYRQTLGQGPEFLTYFQNEAQLEKSRLLSDRFSAERPKGSFSTLEIQRTEQGDSAMYLCASSLALQQFFGPGTRLTVL.

This chain links TRBV10-3 with TRBJ2-7, with 11 bases lining up with TRBD2. This CDR3 spans 15 amino acids. Per germline, CDR1 ENHRY and CDR2 SYGVKD. V was pared by 6 bases and J by 1 base, with 5 bases of the junction left unmatched. As DNA, the CDR3 is TGTGCCATCAGGGGGACTAGCGGACTATCCTACGAGCAGTACTTC. It translates to CAIRGTSGLSYEQYF.

The V gene is TRBV9, the J gene TRBJ2-3; 9 bases align to TRBD2. V lost 4 bases and J lost 5; bases outside the gene matches: 8. The V gene's germline CDR1 is SGDLS and CDR2 YYNGEE. The CDR3 sequence is 15 residues long. The CDR3 nucleotides are TGTGCCAGCAGCACGGCGGGAGGGTCAGGAGATACGCAGTATTTT. Translation: CASSTAGGSGDTQYF. The whole variable domain, filled in from reference TRBV9 and TRBJ2-3, reads DSGVTQTPKHLITATGQRVTLRCSPRSGDLSVYWYQQSLDQGLQFLIQYYNGEERAKGNILERFSAQQFPDLHSELNLSSLELGDSALYFCASSTAGGSGDTQYFGPGTRLTVL.

The table lists this clonotype with many counts. This chain uses TRBV5-1 with TRBJ1-1; maybe TRBD1 (6 bases). Germline values: CDR1 SGHRS, CDR2 YFSETQ. This CDR3 spans 17 amino acids. With 0 bases removed from V and 6 bases from J, the gap between germline ends came to 21 bases. CDR3 sequence reads: CASSLALGAGGHSEAFF. CDR3 nucleotide sequence: TGCGCCAGCAGCTTGGCCTTGGGGGCGGGAGGTCACTCTGAAGCTTTCTTT.

This clonotype was recorded a few times. The V call is TRBV12-3 or TRBV12-4, the J call TRBJ2-6, with a weak D call TRBD2 (5 bases). CDR3 size: 15 residues. The V end was cut by 0 bases, the J end by 4 bases, with 7 bases between. In nucleotides, the CDR3 is TGTGCCAGCAGTTTAGCGGGAGAGGGGGCCAACGTCCTGACTTTC. It encodes CASSLAGEGANVLTF.

The V and J genes are TRBV5-1 and TRBJ2-3; TRBD2 agrees at 7 bases. The CDR3 is made up of 15 amino acids. Per the germline V gene, CDR1 is SGHRS and CDR2 is YFSETQ. V shed 0 bases, J shed 5 bases, and the junction held 6 bases outside the gene matches. The CDR3 DNA is TGCGCCAGCAGCTTGGTGGGGGAGGGACGAGATACGCAGTATTTT. This sequence encodes CASSLVGEGRDTQYF.

This chain uses TRBV28 with TRBJ2-3, with a possible D match to TRBD2 (5 bases). CDR3 length equals 17 residues. V was trimmed by 6 bases and J by 2 bases, leaving 21 bases between them. Per germline, CDR1 MDHEN and CDR2 SYDVKM. The CDR3 DNA reads as TGTGCCAGCAGACCCCGAGGCCCACGGGAAACCACAGATACGCAGTATTTT. The encoded protein is CASRPRGPRETTDTQYF.

This clonotype was recorded many times. The chain combines TRBV5-1 with TRBJ2-3; no definite D call. This CDR3 comprises 15 residues. Germline V CDR1 and CDR2: SGHRS, YFSETQ. V was pared by 1 base and J by 5 bases, with 14 bases between. In DNA, the CDR3 is TGCGCCAGCAGCTTGAATGCCCCCCAACGAGATACGCAGTATTTT. It yields the protein CASSLNAPQRDTQYF.

As for this clonotype: This may arise from a read error, as a much more abundant clone is one base away. The chain carries TRBV5-1 and TRBJ2-7; no clear D. The CDR3 contains 15 residues. V lost 1 base and J 1 base, leaving 12 bases between the germline ends. Germline loops: CDR1 SGHRS, CDR2 YFSETQ. In nucleotides, the CDR3 is TGCGCCAGCAGCTTGCTCGGGCGAGGTTCCTACGAGCAGTACTTC. This encodes CASSLLGRGSYEQYF.

This clonotype was seen only a few times. The rearrangement uses TRBV7-2 and TRBJ2-3, with D uncertain. CDR1 SGHTA and CDR2 FQGNSA come from the germline V gene. This CDR3 spans 13 amino acids. Trimming left V 5 bases short and J 6 bases short, with 12 bases between. The CDR3 DNA follows: TGTGCCAGCAGCCTGCAAAAGACGGATACGCAGTATTTT. Protein: CASSLQKTDTQYF.

The rearrangement joins TRBV6-2 or TRBV6-3 to TRBJ2-2, with D hard to call. V was trimmed by 4 bases and J by 7 bases, leaving 22 bases between them. Germline V gene lookup returns CDR1 MNHEY and CDR2 SVGEGT. The CDR3 has 17 amino acids. The CDR3 loop reads CASSFGLLRWGIGELFF. CDR3 in DNA: TGTGCCAGCAGTTTTGGTCTATTACGGTGGGGAATCGGGGAGCTGTTTTTT.

This clonotype was counted between two and nine times. The V and J genes are TRBV11-1 and TRBJ2-6; D perhaps matches TRBD2 (5 bases). Trimming took off 1 base at V and 0 bases at J, with 13 bases between the two ends. CDR3 length equals 18 residues. The germline CDR1 and CDR2 sequences are SGHAT and FQDESV (reference sequence). CDR3 bases: TGTGCCAGCAGCTTAGATAGAGGAGGAATCTCTGGGGCCAACGTCCTGACTTTC. Translating it yields CASSLDRGGISGANVLTF.

This clonotype was observed a few times. This chain joins TRBV20-1 and TRBJ1-1; 9 bases are a match to TRBD1. The CDR3 runs 15 residues. Trimming removed 3 bases from V and 5 bases from J; junction bases left unmatched: 10. The germline V gene has CDR1 DFQATT and CDR2 SNEGSKA (reference sequence). The CDR3 region is CSASQTSGTGTEAFF. As DNA, the CDR3 is TGCAGTGCTAGTCAAACCTCCGGGACAGGGACTGAAGCTTTCTTT.

The chain joins TRBV5-6 to TRBJ2-6; D not certain. Germline CDR1 is SGHDT and CDR2 is YYEEEE. V was pared by 7 bases and J by 0 bases, with 17 bases between. This CDR3 region has 17 residues. Here the CDR3 reads CASPSRRAISGANVLTF. CDR3 sequence (DNA): TGTGCCAGCCCCAGCCGACGCGCAATCTCTGGGGCCAACGTCCTGACTTTC.

This rearrangement joins TRBV6-2 or TRBV6-3 to TRBJ2-6; the D is unclear. Trimming removed 5 bases at V and 1 base at J, with 9 bases between. The germline CDR1 and CDR2 sequences are MNHEY and SVGEGT. CDR3 size: 15 residues. The CDR3 nucleotides are TGTGCCAGCAGTAGGCTGGGTTCTGGGGCCAACGTCCTGACTTTC. Protein sequence: CASSRLGSGANVLTF.

This chain uses TRBV20-1 with TRBJ1-2; 10 nucleotides line up with TRBD1. This CDR3 has 14 amino acids. Trimming at V came to 3 bases and at J to 4 bases, leaving 5 bases not matched to a gene. CDR1 is DFQATT and CDR2 is SNEGSKA in the germline V gene (reference sequence). The CDR3: CSASDRGRVYGYTF. The CDR3 bases are TGCAGTGCTAGTGACAGGGGGCGCGTCTATGGCTACACCTTC.

The V call is TRBV13, the J call TRBJ2-1; TRBD2 agrees at 13 bases. Germline V gene sequence: CDR1 PRHDT, CDR2 FYEKMQ (reference sequence). Trimming took 4 bases from V and 8 from J; bases not matched to a gene: 5. The CDR3 has 15 amino acids. DNA for the CDR3: TGTGCCAGCAGCTCTGGACTAGCGGGAGCGGATGAGCAGTTCTTC. It translates to CASSSGLAGADEQFF.

This clonotype was observed at least ten times. The genes are TRBV12-3 or TRBV12-4 and TRBJ2-6; no definite D call. V was trimmed by 6 bases and J by 1 base, leaving 4 bases between them. This CDR3 has 13 residues. CDR3 coding DNA: TGTGCCAGCAGCTTTTCTGGGGCCAACGTCCTGACTTTC. As protein: CASSFSGANVLTF.